This T cell receptor beta chain was sequenced during a study of blood T cell repertoires in COVID-19. Turning to the study itself: Researchers got acute and convalescent COVID-19 samples from the United States, Italy and Spain.

The authors' processing: Cell counts per sample came from amplifying reference gene primers. Sequencing was performed with immunoSEQ multiplex PCR; in TCRdb, only in-frame clones are kept and a portion is missing. V and J calls and clone size are copied from that table; D and trimming were computed from the DNA. Of 190,000 or so clones listed, roughly 90% are singletons. This CDR3 has 17 residues. Germline CDR1 reads MGHDK; CDR2 reads SYGVNS. The J segment lost 2 bases and the V segment lost 1 base, leaving 7 bases of the junction unmatched. Enrollees, about 18 to 89 years old, lived in approximately 24 US areas. Participants classified as exposed had met a COVID-19 case within 2 weeks before study entry.

This chain connects TRBV25-1 to TRBJ1-2; 10 bases are a match to TRBD1. The TCR sequence derives from a woman in her thirties who had been exposed to COVID-19. Sequencing was performed on PBMCs or T cells enriched from blood (not recorded which). The DNA for the CDR3 is TGTGCCAGCAGTGAATCAGGAGACAGGGGGCAGAACTATGGCTACACCTTC. This encodes CASSESGDRGQNYGYTF.